This T cell receptor beta chain was identified during a study of T-cell memory formation after mild COVID-19. TCRdb re-analysed the 5' RACE reads in MiXCR, keeping a single row per CDR3 protein. This sample has fewer than 650,000 distinct CDR3 sequences, with about a fifth found just once. V trimming: 0 bases; J trimming: 6 bases; junction bases outside the gene matches: 2. Germline V gene data show CDR1 as GTSNPN and CDR2 as SVGIG (reference sequence). CDR3 size: 13 residues. This sequence joins TRBV30 and TRBJ1-2; 9 bases line up with TRBD1. This sequence was found in an adult woman who had mild COVID-19 (a few samples of this study predate the infection). Cell type and time point are not known. The sample taken for sequencing was PBMCs or a T cell subset sorted from them (not recorded which). CDR3 residues: CAWSVTGGHGYTF. DNA for the CDR3: TGTGCCTGGAGTGTAACAGGGGGCCATGGCTACACCTTC.